The rows below give T cell receptor beta chains drawn from one sample of a study of blood T cell repertoires in COVID-19. Assay used: immunoSEQ multiplex PCR; TCRdb lists only in-frame clones, some missing. The table lists roughly 230,000 clones, 70% to 85% of them singletons. Input material: PBMCs or T cells enriched from blood (not recorded which). The origin of the receptors is a woman aged 55-69 years who had recovered from COVID-19. CDR3s include the opening cysteine and the closing phenylalanine or tryptophan. D genes are given only for firm matches. Some rows have no size entry. The others give once, few or many, or a class for an expanded clone.

TRBJ2-5 . 15 TRBV9 . CASSVEVGGQETQYF TGTGCCAGCAGCGTAGAAGTCGGGGGCCAAGAGACCCAGTACTTC
TRBJ2-7 . 14 TRBV27 . CASSLGSRGYEQYF TGTGCCAGCAGTTTAGGTAGCAGGGGTTACGAGCAGTACTTC
TRBJ2-7 few 14 TRBV11-2 . CASSLDPQVHEQYF TGTGCCAGCAGCTTAGATCCCCAGGTCCACGAGCAGTACTTC
TRBJ2-3 many 13 TRBV10-2 . CASSGTTQDTQYF TGCGCCAGCAGTGGGACTACCCAAGATACGCAGTATTTT
TRBJ1-2 . 13 TRBV7-2 . CASSLALSYGYTF TGTGCCAGCAGCTTAGCCCTGAGCTATGGCTACACCTTC
TRBJ1-2 . 13 TRBV11-1 . CASSPELAVGYTF TGTGCCAGCAGCCCTGAATTGGCAGTCGGCTACACCTTC
TRBJ2-1 . 15 TRBV7-3 TRBD2 CASSLITSGNNEQFF TGTGCCAGCAGCTTAATAACTAGCGGCAACAATGAGCAGTTCTTC
TRBJ2-7 . 12 TRBV18 . CASSPTFYEQYF TGTGCCAGCTCCCCGACTTTCTACGAGCAGTACTTC
TRBJ2-5 . 14 TRBV7-2 . CASSPLGGQETQYF TGTGCCAGCAGCCCTCTAGGCGGCCAAGAGACCCAGTACTTC
TRBJ1-2 . 13 TRBV4-3 . CASSQDWGLGYTF TGCGCCAGCAGCCAAGATTGGGGGCTGGGCTACACCTTC
TRBJ2-7 few 14 TRBV3-1/TRBV3-2 TRBD1 CASSQVDRVYEQYF TGTGCCAGCAGCCAAGTTGACAGGGTGTACGAGCAGTACTTC
TRBJ2-4 . 12 TRBV7-2 TRBD2 CASGGGQNIQYF TGTGCCAGCGGGGGAGGGCAAAACATTCAGTACTTC
TRBJ1-3 few 15 TRBV19 . CASSIGWTEGDTIYF TGTGCCAGTAGTATTGGTTGGACTGAGGGGGACACCATATATTTT
TRBJ1-2 once 13 TRBV2 . CASSQDKFYGYTF TGTGCCAGCAGCCAGGACAAGTTCTATGGCTACACCTTC
TRBJ2-5 . 14 TRBV2 TRBD2 CASMASGPQETQYF TGTGCCAGCATGGCTAGCGGACCCCAAGAGACCCAGTACTTC
TRBJ1-1 . 13 TRBV27 . CASRVGGRTEAFF TGTGCCAGCAGGGTGGGAGGGCGTACTGAAGCTTTCTTT
TRBJ1-5 . 18 TRBV2 . CASSGEGGDFRGNQPQHF TGTGCCAGCAGTGGAGAAGGCGGGGATTTCCGGGGCAATCAGCCCCAGCATTTT
TRBJ1-4 few 15 TRBV2 . CASSIAGTQSEKLFF TGTGCCAGCAGTATTGCCGGGACACAGAGTGAAAAACTGTTTTTT
TRBJ2-1 . 12 TRBV12-3/TRBV12-4 . CASSPTGLGQFF TGTGCCAGCAGTCCAACAGGGTTGGGACAGTTCTTC
TRBJ2-1 many 18 TRBV19 TRBD1 CASKGAPWSGGSYNEQFF TGTGCCAGTAAGGGGGCCCCCTGGTCCGGTGGGTCCTACAATGAGCAGTTCTTC
TRBJ2-1 . 18 TRBV4-2 TRBD2 CASSQEDIAGGQYNEQFF TGTGCCAGCAGCCAAGAAGACATAGCGGGGGGCCAATACAATGAGCAGTTCTTC
TRBJ2-7 . 14 TRBV20-1 TRBD2 CSASKRGGSYEQYF TGCAGTGCTAGTAAGCGGGGGGGGTCCTACGAGCAGTACTTC
TRBJ2-2 . 19 TRBV23-1 . CASSQSSPRGPRPTGELFF TGCGCCAGCAGTCAATCGTCGCCCAGGGGACCGCGGCCCACCGGGGAGCTGTTTTTT
TRBJ1-1 few 13 TRBV5-1 TRBD1 CASLGQENTEAFF TGCGCCAGCCTTGGACAGGAGAACACTGAAGCTTTCTTT
TRBJ1-4 . 14 TRBV6-1 . CASSEGGLGEKLFF TGTGCCAGCAGTGAAGGAGGGTTGGGTGAAAAACTGTTTTTT
TRBJ2-7 few 13 TRBV11-2 . CASSFGTSFEQYF TGTGCCAGCAGCTTCGGGACTTCTTTCGAGCAGTACTTC
TRBJ1-5 . 17 TRBV5-6 TRBD1 CASSPGTGGAGNQPQHF TGTGCCAGCAGCCCAGGGACAGGGGGCGCAGGAAATCAGCCCCAGCATTTT
TRBJ2-3 few 15 TRBV12-5 . CASGLGQLSTDTQYF TGTGCTAGTGGTTTGGGACAGCTGAGCACAGATACGCAGTATTTT
TRBJ2-1 . 15 TRBV4-2 TRBD2 CASSQEGPGGNEQFF TGTGCCAGCAGCCAAGAGGGCCCCGGGGGGAATGAGCAGTTCTTC
TRBJ1-5 . 16 TRBV7-9 . CASSLTRGRGGQPQHF TGTGCCAGCAGCTTAACCCGGGGGAGGGGAGGACAGCCCCAGCATTTT
TRBJ1-1 . 11 TRBV19 TRBD1 CASSMTGDAFF TGTGCCAGTAGTATGACAGGGGACGCTTTCTTT
TRBJ2-7 . 13 TRBV20-1 . CSASSGTTYEQYF TGCAGTGCTAGTAGCGGCACCACCTACGAGCAGTACTTC
TRBJ2-7 . 15 TRBV2 TRBD1 CASSLDRGRTYEQYF TGTGCCAGCAGCTTGGACAGGGGACGAACCTACGAGCAGTACTTC
TRBJ2-6 . 16 TRBV5-1 . CASSQQGISGANVLTF TGCGCCAGCAGCCAGCAGGGTATTTCTGGGGCCAACGTCCTGACTTTC
TRBJ2-3 . 17 TRBV5-1 TRBD2 CASSPGLAGGQTDTQYF TGCGCCAGCAGCCCGGGACTAGCGGGGGGGCAGACAGATACGCAGTATTTT
TRBJ2-7 . 14 TRBV3-1/TRBV3-2 TRBD1 CASSAGTGGSEQYF TGTGCCAGCAGCGCCGGGACAGGGGGCAGCGAGCAGTACTTC
TRBJ1-1 . 17 TRBV19 TRBD1 CASNRGREGSGRTEAFF TGTGCCAGTAACAGGGGGCGAGAGGGGTCGGGTAGGACTGAAGCTTTCTTT
TRBJ1-4 . 15 TRBV6-5 TRBD1 CASTEIGTVNEKLFF TGTGCCAGCACCGAGATCGGGACAGTTAATGAAAAACTGTTTTTT